This TCR beta chain was recorded in a study of T cells in Graves' hyperthyroidism and ophthalmopathy. Study in general: Peripheral blood collection took place at initial diagnosis, before any treatment.

The germline gives CDR1 DFQATT, CDR2 SNEGSKA (reference sequence). The CDR3 covers 14 residues. J lost 0 bases, V lost 5 bases, and 1 base had no gene match. General observations from the study: A model built on 13 V-J features separated ophthalmopathy from stable hyperthyroidism. Most thyroid clonotypes expanded above 0.001 were also detected in blood.

The source material, RNA transcripts, was used to amplify TCR beta CDR3 regions. The HTBI primer set served for first-round RT-PCR of the TCR CDR3. From the multiplex PCR reads, TCRdb called clonotypes with MiXCR, one entry per CDR3 protein. The repertoire holds some 570,000 distinct CDR3 sequences, with 13% to 15% as singletons. PBMCs were collected from an approximately 9.2 ml volume of fresh peripheral blood. This clonotype has at least ten counts. Its antigen remains unknown. The rearrangement joins TRBV20-1 to TRBJ2-3; TRBD2 matches at 11 bases. The receptor's source is a woman under 30 with Graves' ophthalmopathy. The sequenced material came from blood. The CDR3 here is CSAWTSGSTDTQYF. DNA for the CDR3: TGCAGTGCTTGGACTAGCGGGAGCACAGATACGCAGTATTTT.